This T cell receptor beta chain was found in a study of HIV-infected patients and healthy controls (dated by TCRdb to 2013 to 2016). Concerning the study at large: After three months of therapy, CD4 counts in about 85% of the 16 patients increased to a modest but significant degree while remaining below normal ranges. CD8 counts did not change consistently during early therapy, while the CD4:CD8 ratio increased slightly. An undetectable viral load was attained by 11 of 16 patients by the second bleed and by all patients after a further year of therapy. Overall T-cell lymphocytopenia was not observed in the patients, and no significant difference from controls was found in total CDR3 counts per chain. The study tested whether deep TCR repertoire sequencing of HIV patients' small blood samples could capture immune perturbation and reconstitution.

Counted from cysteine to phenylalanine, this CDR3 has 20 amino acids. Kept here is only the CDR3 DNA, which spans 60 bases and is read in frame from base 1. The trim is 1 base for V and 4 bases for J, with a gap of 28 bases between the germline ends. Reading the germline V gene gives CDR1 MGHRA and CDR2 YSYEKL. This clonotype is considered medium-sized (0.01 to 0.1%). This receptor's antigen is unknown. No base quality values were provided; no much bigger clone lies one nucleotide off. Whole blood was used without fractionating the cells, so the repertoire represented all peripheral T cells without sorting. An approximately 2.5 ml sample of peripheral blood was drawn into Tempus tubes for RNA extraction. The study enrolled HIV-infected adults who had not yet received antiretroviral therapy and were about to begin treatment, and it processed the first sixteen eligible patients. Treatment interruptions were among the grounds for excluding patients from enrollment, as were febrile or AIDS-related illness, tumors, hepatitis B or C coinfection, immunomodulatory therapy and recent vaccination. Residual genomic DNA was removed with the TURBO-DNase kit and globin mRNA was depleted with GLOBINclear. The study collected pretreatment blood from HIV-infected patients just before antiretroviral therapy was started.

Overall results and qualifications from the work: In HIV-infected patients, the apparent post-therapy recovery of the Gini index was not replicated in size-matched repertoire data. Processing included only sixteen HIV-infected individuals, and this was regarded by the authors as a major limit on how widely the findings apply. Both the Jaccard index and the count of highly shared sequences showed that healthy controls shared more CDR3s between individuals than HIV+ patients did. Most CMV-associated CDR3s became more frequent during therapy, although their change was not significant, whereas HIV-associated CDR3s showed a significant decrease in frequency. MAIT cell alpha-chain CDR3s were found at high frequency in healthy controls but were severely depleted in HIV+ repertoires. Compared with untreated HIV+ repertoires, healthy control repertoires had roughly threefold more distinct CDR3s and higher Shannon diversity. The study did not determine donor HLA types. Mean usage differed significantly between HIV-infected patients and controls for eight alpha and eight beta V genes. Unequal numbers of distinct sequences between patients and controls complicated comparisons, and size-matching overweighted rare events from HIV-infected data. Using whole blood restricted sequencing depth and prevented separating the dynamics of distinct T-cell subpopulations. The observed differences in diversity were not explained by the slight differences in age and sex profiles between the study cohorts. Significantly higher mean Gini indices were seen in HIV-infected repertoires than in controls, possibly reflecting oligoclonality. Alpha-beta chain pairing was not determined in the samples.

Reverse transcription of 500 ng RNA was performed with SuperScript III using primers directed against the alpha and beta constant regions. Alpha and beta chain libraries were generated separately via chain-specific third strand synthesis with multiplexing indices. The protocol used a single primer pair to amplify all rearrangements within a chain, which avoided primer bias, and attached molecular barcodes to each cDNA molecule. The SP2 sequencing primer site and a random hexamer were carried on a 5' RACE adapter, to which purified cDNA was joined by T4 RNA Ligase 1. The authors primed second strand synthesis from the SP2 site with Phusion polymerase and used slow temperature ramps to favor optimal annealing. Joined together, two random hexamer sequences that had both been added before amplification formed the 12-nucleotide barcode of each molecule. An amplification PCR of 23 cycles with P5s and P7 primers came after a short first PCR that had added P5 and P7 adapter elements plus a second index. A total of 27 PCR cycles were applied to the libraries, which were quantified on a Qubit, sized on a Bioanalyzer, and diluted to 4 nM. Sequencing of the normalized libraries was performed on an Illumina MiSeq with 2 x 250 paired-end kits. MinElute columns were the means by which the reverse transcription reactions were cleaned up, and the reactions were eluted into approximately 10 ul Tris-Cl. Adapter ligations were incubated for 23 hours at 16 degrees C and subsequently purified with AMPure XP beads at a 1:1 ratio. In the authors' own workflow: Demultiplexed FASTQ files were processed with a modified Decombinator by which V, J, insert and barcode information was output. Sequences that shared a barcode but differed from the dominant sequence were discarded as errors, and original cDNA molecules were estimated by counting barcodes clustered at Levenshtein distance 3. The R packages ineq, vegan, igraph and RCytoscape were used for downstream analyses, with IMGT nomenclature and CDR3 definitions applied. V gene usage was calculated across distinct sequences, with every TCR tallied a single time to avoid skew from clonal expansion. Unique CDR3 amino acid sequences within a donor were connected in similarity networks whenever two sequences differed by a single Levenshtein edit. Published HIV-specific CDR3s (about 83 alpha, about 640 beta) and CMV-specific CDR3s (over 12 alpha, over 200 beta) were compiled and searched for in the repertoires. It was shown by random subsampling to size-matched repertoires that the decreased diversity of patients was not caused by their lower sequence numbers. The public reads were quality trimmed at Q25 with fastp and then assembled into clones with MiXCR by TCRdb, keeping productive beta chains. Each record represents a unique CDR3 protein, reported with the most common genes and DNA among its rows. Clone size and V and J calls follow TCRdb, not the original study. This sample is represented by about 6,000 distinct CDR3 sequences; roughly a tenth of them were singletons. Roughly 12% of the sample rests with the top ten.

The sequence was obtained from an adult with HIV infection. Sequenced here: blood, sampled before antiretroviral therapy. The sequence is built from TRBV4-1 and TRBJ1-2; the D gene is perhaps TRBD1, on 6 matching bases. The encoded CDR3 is CASSQVFRDIGRGEGYGYTF. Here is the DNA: TGCGCCAGCAGCCAAGTTTTCCGGGACATCGGACGGGGCGAAGGCTATGGCTACACCTTC.